Each of the 2 T cell receptor beta chains below was sequenced from the same sample in a study of shared clonotypes between healthy human individuals. Method: immunoSEQ multiplex PCR; TCRdb's copy keeps in-frame clones and lacks some. Of around 2,000,000 clones in the sample, around 95% are singletons; the top ten hold under 0.15%. Sequences were obtained from naive CD4+ T cells sorted from blood. Subset noted: CD45RA+ positively selected. Receptors were obtained from a man younger than 35 in good health.

A note on this clone: Within the sample, other DNA sequences also encode this same CDR3. This rearrangement joins TRBV5-1 to TRBJ1-1, with a tentative D call TRBD1 (5 bases). With 4 bases removed from V and 0 bases from J, the gap between germline ends came to 13 bases. CDR1 and CDR2 from the germline V gene are SGHRS and YFSETQ. The CDR3 spans 15 residues. CDR3 DNA: TGCGCCAGCAGCCCCGGAGGGGCTTTGAACACTGAAGCTTTCTTT. Its translation: CASSPGGALNTEAFF.

This sequence joins TRBV7-9 and TRBJ1-3; D gene ambiguous. V lost 7 bases and J 2 bases, leaving 12 bases between the germline ends. The CDR3 runs to 14 residues. The germline V gene encodes CDR1 SEHNR and CDR2 FQNEAQ (reference sequence). The CDR3 protein is CASTSSGAGNTIYF. In DNA form, the CDR3 reads TGTGCCAGCACCTCGAGTGGAGCTGGAAACACCATATATTTT.